The rows below give T cell receptor beta chains drawn from one sample of a study of blood T cells in healthy people across ages. TCRdb redid the calling of the 5' RACE reads with MiXCR, one entry per CDR3 protein. The table lists fewer than 2,000,000 distinct CDR3 sequences, about 35% of them singletons. The sequencing input was blood. All receptors come from a woman in her 30s in good health. Each CDR3 is given with its conserved first and last residue. D genes are given only for firm matches. Size tells how often a clone was seen (once, few, many) or the class of an expanded clone, and some rows leave it out.

V	D	J	size	DNA	CDR3
TRBV20-1	-	TRBJ2-3	-	TGCAGTGCGGCGTGGACTCCTAACCCTGATACGCAGTATTTT	CSAAWTPNPDTQYF
TRBV4-1	-	TRBJ1-1	few	TGCGCCAGCAGCAATCGGGACGGGATGAACACTGAAGCTTTCTTT	CASSNRDGMNTEAFF
TRBV5-1	TRBD2	TRBJ2-1	-	TGCGCCAGCAGCTTAGGACTAGCGGGAGGGCCACACAATGAGCAGTTCTTC	CASSLGLAGGPHNEQFF
TRBV13	-	TRBJ2-7	few	TGTGCCAGCGGGGGAAGGGCGGGTGAGCAGTACTTC	CASGGRAGEQYF
TRBV15	TRBD2	TRBJ2-1	-	TGTGCCACCAGCAGAGCGGCTAGCGGCAATGAGCAGTTCTTC	CATSRAASGNEQFF
TRBV4-2	TRBD2	TRBJ2-1	-	TGTGCCAGCAGCACGAGCAGGACTAGCGGGTCCTACAATGAGCAGTTCTTC	CASSTSRTSGSYNEQFF
TRBV18	-	TRBJ2-7	-	TGTGCCAGCTCACAGGAAGCTATTTACGAGCAGTACTTC	CASSQEAIYEQYF
TRBV3-1	TRBD1	TRBJ2-1	many	TGTGCCAGCAGCCACCGGGACAGGAACAATGAGCAGTTCTTC	CASSHRDRNNEQFF
TRBV20-1	-	TRBJ2-5	-	TGCAGTGCTTACTCCGGGGTCCAAGAGACCCAGTACTTC	CSAYSGVQETQYF
TRBV4-2	TRBD1	TRBJ1-2	-	TGTGCCAGCAGCCAAGATACTTTGGGACAGGGTGGCTATGGCTACACCTTC	CASSQDTLGQGGYGYTF
TRBV5-1	-	TRBJ2-3	few	TGCGCCAGCAGCTCAGGGAGACTAGGTTTTGATACGCAGTATTTT	CASSSGRLGFDTQYF
TRBV2	-	TRBJ2-7	few	TGTGCCAGCAGTGAACAGTCCCCTCCCTACGAGCAGTACTTC	CASSEQSPPYEQYF
TRBV3-1	TRBD2	TRBJ2-1	-	TGTGCCAGCAGCCCAGCCCCTTTAGCGGGAGGGGCGAATGAGCAGTTCTTC	CASSPAPLAGGANEQFF
TRBV21-1	-	TRBJ2-7	-	TGTGCCAGCAGCAAAGACGCAGGGGGCAGAGTATACGAGCAGTACTTC	CASSKDAGGRVYEQYF
TRBV5-1	-	TRBJ2-7	few	TGCGCCAGCAGCCCGGGACCCTTCAGGGACTACGAGCAGTACTTC	CASSPGPFRDYEQYF
TRBV9	-	TRBJ2-3	-	TGTGCCAGCAGCGGAGGCTCGGGACTTGTCACAGATACGCAGTATTTT	CASSGGSGLVTDTQYF